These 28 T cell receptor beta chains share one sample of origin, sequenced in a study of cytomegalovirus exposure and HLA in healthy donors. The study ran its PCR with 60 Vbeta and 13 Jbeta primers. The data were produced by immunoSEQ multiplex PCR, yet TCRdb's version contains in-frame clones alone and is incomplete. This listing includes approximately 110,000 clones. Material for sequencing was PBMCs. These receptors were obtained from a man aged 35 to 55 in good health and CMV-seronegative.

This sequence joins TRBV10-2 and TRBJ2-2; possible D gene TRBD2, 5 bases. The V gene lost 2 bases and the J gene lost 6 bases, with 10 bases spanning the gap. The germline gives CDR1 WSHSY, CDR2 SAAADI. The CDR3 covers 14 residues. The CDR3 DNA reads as TGCGCCAGCAGTGAGGCTAGCCGGGCCGGGGAGCTGTTTTTT. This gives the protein CASSEASRAGELFF.

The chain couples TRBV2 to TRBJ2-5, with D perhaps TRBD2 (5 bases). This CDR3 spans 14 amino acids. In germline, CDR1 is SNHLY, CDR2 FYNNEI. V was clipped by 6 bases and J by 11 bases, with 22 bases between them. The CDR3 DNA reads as TGTGCCAGCAGGGACGGGTACACAGTCGGGGAGCAGTACTTC. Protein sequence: CASRDGYTVGEQYF. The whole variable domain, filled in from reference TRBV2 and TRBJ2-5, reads EPEVTQTPSHQVTQMGQEVILRCVPISNHLYFYWYRQILGQKVEFLVSFYNNEISEKSEIFDDQFSVERPDGSNFTLKIRSTKLEDSAMYFCASRDGYTVGEQYFGPGTRLLVL.

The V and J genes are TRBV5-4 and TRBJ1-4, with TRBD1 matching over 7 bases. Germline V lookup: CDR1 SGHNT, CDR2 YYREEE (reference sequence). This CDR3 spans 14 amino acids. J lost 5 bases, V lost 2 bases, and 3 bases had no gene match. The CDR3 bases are TGTGCCAGCAGCTTAGACAGGGTGAATGAAAAACTGTTTTTT. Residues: CASSLDRVNEKLFF.

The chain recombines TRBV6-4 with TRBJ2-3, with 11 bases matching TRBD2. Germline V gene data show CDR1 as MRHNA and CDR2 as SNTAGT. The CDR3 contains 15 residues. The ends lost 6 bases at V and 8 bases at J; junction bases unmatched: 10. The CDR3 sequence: CASSPLAGGEGTQYF. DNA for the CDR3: TGTGCCAGCAGCCCTTTAGCGGGAGGGGAAGGTACGCAGTATTTT.

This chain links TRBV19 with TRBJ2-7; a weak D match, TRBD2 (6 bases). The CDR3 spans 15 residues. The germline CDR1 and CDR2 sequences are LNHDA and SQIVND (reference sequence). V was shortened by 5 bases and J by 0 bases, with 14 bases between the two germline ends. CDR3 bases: TGTGCCAGTAGTGCGCGGGACTCGAGCTCCTACGAGCAGTACTTC. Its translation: CASSARDSSSYEQYF.

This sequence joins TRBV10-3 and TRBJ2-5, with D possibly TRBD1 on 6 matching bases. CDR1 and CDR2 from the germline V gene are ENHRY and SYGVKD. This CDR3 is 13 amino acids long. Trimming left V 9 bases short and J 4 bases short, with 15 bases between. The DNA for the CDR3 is TGTGCCATAAAGAGGGGGACGGGAGAGACCCAGTACTTC. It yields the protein CAIKRGTGETQYF.

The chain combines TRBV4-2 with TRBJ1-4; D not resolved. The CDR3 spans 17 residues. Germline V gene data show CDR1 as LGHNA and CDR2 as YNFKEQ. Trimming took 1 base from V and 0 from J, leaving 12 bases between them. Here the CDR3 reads CASSQGATLSTNEKLFF. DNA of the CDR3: TGTGCCAGCAGCCAAGGGGCCACTCTTTCAACTAATGAAAAACTGTTTTTT.

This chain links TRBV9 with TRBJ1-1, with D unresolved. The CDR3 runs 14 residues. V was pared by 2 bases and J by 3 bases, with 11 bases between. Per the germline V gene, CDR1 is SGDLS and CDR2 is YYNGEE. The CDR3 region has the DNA TGTGCCAGCAGCGTGGACCCCGGGGACACTGAAGCTTTCTTT. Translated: CASSVDPGDTEAFF.

The CDR3 DNA reads as TGTGCCAGCATTCACCGGGACAGCCCCTACGAGCAGTACTTC. This sequence encodes CASIHRDSPYEQYF. This chain links TRBV2 with TRBJ2-7, with 7 bases identical to TRBD1. CDR3 length: 14 amino acids. Germline CDR1 SNHLY, CDR2 FYNNEI. After removal of 7 bases from V and 2 bases from J, the junction contained 8 bases not matched to a gene.

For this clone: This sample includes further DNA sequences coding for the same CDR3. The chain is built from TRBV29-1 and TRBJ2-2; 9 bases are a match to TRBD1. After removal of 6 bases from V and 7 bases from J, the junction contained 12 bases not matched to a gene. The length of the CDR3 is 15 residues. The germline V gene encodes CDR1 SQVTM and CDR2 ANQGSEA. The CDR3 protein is CSVGNRGLVDGELFF. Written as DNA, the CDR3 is TGCAGCGTCGGAAACAGGGGGCTGGTGGACGGGGAGCTGTTTTTT.

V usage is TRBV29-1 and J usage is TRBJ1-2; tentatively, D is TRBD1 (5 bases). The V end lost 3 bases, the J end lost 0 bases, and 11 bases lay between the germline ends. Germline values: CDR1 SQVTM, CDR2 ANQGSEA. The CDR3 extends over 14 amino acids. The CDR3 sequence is CSVEGRAANYGYTF. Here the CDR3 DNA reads TGCAGCGTTGAGGGCAGGGCAGCTAACTATGGCTACACCTTC. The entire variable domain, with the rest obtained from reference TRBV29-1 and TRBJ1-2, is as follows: SAVISQKPSRDICQRGTSLTIQCQVDSQVTMMFWYRQQPGQSLTLIATANQGSEATYESGFVIDKFPISRPNLTFSTLTVSNMSPEDSSIYLCSVEGRAANYGYTFGSGTRLTVV.

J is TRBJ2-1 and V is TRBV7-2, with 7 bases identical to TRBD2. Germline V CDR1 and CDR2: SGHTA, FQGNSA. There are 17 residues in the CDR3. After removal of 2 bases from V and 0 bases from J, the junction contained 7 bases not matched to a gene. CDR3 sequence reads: CASSLRSRGSSYNEQFF. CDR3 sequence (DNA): TGTGCCAGCAGCTTACGGTCGCGGGGGAGCTCCTACAATGAGCAGTTCTTC.

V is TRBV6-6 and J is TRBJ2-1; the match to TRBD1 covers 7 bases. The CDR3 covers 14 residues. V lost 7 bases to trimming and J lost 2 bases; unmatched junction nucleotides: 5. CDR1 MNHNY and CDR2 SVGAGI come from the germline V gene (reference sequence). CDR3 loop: CASTPGTAYNEQFF. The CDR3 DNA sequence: TGTGCCAGCACCCCTGGGACAGCCTACAATGAGCAGTTCTTC.

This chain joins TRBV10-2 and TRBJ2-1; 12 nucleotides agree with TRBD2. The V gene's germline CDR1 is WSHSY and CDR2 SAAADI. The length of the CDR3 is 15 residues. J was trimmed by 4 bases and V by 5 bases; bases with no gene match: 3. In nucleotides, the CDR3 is TGCGCCAGCAGTCCAGGACTAGCGGGATACAATGAGCAGTTCTTC. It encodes CASSPGLAGYNEQFF.

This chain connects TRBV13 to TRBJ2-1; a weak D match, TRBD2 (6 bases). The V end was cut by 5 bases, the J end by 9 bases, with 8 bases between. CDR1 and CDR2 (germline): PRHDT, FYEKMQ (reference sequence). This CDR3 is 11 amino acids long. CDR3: CASSGAGEQFF. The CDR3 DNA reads TGTGCCAGCAGCGGAGCGGGTGAGCAGTTCTTC.

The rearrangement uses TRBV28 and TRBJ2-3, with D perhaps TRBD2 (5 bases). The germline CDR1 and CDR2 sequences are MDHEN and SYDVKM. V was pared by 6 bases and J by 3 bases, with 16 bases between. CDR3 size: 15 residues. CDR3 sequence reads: CASSPPQGGTDTQYF. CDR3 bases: TGTGCCAGCAGCCCACCACAAGGAGGAACAGATACGCAGTATTTT.

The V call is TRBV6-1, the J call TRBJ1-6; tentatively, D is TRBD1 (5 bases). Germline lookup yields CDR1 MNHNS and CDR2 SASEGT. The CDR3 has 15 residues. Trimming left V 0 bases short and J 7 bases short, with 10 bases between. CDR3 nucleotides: TGTGCCAGCAGTGAAGCGAGGCAGGGAAATTCACCCCTCCACTTT. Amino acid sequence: CASSEARQGNSPLHF.

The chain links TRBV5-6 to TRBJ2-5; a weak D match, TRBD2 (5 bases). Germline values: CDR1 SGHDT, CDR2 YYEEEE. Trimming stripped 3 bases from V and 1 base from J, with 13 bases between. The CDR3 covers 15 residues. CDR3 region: CASSWTSGSQETQYF. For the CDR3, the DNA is TGTGCCAGCAGCTGGACGTCGGGATCCCAAGAGACCCAGTACTTC.

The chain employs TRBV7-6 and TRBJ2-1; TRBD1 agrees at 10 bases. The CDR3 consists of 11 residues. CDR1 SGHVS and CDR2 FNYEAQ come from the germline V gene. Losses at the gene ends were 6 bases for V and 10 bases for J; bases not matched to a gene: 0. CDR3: CASRTGGEQFF. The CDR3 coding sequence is TGTGCCAGCAGGACAGGGGGCGAGCAGTTCTTC. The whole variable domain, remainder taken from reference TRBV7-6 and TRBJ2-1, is GAGVSQSPRYKVTKRGQDVALRCDPISGHVSLYWYRQALGQGPEFLTYFNYEAQQDKSGLPNDRFSAERPEGSISTLTIQRTEQRDSAMYRCASRTGGEQFFGPGTRLTVL.

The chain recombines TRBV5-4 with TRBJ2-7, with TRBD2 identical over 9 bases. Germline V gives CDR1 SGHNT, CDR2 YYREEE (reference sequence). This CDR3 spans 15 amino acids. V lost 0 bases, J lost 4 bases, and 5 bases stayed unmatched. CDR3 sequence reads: CASSLGLAEGYEQYF. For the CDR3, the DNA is TGTGCCAGCAGCTTGGGACTAGCGGAGGGGTACGAGCAGTACTTC. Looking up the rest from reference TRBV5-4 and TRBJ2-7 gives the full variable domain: ETGVTQSPTHLIKTRGQQVTLRCSSQSGHNTVSWYQQALGQGPQFIFQYYREEENGRGNFPPRFSGLQFPNYSSELNVNALELDDSALYLCASSLGLAEGYEQYFGPGTRLTVT.

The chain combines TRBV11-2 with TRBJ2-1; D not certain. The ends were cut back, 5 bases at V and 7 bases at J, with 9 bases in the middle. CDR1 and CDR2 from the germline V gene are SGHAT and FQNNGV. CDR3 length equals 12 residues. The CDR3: CASSPSWNEQFF. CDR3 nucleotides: TGTGCCAGCAGCCCGAGCTGGAATGAGCAGTTCTTC.

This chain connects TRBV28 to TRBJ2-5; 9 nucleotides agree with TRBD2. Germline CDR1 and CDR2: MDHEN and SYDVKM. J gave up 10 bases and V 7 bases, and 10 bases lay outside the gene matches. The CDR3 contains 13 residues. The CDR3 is CASMGLATRSQYF. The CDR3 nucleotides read TGTGCCAGCATGGGACTAGCTACACGGAGCCAGTACTTC.

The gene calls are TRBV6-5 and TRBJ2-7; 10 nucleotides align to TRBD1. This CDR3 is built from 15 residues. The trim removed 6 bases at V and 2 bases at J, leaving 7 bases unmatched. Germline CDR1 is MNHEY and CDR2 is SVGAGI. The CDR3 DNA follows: TGTGCCAGCAGCCGAGGGACAGGGGCCGCCTACGAGCAGTACTTC. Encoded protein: CASSRGTGAAYEQYF.

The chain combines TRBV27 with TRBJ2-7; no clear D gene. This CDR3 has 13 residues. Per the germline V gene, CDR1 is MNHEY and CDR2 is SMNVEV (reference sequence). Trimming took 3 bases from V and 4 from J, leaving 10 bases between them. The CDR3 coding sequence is TGTGCCAGCAGTTTTGGGCCGTTTTACGAGCAGTACTTC. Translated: CASSFGPFYEQYF.

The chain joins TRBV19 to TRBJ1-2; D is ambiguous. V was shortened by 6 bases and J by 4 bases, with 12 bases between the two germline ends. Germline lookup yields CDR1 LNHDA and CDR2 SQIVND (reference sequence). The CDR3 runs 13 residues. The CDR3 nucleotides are TGTGCCAGTAGCGTCGACACCGCCTATGGCTACACCTTC. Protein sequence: CASSVDTAYGYTF.

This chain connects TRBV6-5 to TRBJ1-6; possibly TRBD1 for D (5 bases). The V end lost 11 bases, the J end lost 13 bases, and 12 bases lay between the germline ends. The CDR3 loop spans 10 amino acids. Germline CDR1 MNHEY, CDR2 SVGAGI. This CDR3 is CAVGGFPLHF. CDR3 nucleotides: TGTGCCGTTGGGGGGTTTCCCCTCCACTTT.

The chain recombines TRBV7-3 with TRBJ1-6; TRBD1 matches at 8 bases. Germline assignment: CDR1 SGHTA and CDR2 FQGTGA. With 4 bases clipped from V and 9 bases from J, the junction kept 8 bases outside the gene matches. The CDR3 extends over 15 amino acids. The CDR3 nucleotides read TGTGCCAGCAGCTGGGGGGGACAGGAGAGTTCACCCCTCCACTTT. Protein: CASSWGGQESSPLHF.

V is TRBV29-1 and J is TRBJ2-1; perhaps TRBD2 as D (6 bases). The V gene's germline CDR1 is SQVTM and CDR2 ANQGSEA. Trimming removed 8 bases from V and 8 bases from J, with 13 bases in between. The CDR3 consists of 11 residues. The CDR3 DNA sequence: TGCAGCTCCGGCGTAGCGGATGAGCAGTTCTTC. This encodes CSSGVADEQFF.